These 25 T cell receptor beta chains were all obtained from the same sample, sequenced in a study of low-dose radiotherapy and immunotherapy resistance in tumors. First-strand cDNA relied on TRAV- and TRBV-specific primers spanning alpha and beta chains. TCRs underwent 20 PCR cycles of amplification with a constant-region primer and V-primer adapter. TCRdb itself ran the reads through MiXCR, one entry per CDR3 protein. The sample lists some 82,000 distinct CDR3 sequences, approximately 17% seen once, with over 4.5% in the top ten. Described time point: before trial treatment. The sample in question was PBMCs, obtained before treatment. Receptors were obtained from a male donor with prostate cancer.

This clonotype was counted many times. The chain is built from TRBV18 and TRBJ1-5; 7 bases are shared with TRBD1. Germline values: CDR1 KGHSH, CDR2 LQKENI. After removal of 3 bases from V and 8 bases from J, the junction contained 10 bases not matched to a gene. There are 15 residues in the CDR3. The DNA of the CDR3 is TGTGCCAGCTCACCCTCGACAGGGTGGATGGAGCCCCAGCATTTT. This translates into CASSPSTGWMEPQHF.

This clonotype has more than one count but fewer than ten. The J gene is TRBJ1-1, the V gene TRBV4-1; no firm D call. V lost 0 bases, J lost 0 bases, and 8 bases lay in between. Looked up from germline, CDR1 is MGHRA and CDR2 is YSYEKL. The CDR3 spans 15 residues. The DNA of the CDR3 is TGCGCCAGCAGCCAAGAACCAGGCGTGAACACTGAAGCTTTCTTT. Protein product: CASSQEPGVNTEAFF.

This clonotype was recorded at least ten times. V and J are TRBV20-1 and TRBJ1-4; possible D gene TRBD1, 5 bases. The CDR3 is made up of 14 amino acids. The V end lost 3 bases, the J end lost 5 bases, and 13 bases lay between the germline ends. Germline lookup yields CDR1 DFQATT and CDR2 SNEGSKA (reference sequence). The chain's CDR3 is CSASRGDLNEKLFF. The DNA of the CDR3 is TGCAGTGCTAGTCGGGGGGATCTAAATGAAAAACTGTTTTTT.

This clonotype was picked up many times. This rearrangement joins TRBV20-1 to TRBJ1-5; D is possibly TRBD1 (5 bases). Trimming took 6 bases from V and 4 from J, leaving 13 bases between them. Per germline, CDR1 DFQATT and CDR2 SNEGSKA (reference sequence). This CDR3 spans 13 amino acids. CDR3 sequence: CSAAGQLNQPQHF. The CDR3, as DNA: TGCAGTGCCGCCGGACAATTAAATCAGCCCCAGCATTTT.

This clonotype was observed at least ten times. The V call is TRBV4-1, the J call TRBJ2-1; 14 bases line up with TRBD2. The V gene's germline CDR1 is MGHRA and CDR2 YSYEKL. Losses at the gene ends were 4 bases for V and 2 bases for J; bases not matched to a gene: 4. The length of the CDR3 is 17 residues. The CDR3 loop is CASSRRTSGGTYNEQFF. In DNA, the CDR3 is TGCGCCAGCAGCCGAAGGACTAGCGGGGGGACCTACAATGAGCAGTTCTTC.

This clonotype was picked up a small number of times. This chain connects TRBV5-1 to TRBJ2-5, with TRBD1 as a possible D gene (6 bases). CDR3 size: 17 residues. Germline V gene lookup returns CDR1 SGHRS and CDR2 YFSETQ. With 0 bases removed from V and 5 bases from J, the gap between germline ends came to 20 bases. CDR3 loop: CASSLAYTPGVAETQYF. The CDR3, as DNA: TGCGCCAGCAGCTTGGCGTATACCCCAGGGGTCGCTGAGACCCAGTACTTC.

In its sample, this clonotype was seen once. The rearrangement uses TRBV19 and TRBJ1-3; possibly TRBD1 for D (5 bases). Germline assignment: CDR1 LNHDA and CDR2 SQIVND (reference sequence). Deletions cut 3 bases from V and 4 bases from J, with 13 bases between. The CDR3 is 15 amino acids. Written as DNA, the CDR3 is TGTGCCAGTAGTATGAGAGGGGTGCTCGGAAACACCATATATTTT. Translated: CASSMRGVLGNTIYF.

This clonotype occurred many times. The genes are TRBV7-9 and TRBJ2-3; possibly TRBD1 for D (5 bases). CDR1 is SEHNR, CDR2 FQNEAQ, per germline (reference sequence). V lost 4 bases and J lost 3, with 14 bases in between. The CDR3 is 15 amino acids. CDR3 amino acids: CASSSRRVVTDTQYF. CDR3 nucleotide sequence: TGTGCCAGCAGCTCGCGCAGGGTCGTGACAGATACGCAGTATTTT. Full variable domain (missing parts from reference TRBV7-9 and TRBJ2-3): DTGVSQNPRHKITKRGQNVTFRCDPISEHNRLYWYRQTLGQGPEFLTYFQNEAQLEKSRLLSDRFSAERPKGSFSTLEIQRTEQGDSAMYLCASSSRRVVTDTQYFGPGTRLTVL.

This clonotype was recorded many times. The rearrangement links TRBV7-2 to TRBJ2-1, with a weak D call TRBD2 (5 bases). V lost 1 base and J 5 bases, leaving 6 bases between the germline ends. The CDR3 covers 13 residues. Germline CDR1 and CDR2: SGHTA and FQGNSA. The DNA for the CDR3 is TGTGCCAGCAGCTTAGAGCGGAACAATGAGCAGTTCTTC. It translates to CASSLERNNEQFF.

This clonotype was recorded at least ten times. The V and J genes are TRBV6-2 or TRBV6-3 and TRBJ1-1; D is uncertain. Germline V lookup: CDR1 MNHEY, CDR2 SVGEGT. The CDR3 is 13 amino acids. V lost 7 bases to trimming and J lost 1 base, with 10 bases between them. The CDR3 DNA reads TGTGCCAGCAAGGATATGACGAACACTGAAGCTTTCTTT. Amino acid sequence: CASKDMTNTEAFF.

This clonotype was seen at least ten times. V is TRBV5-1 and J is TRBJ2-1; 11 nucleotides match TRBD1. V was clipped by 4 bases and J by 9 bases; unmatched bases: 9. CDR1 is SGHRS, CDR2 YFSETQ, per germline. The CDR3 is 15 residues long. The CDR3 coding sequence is TGCGCCAGCAGCGGAGGACAGGGGGCTGTGGGTGAGCAGTTCTTC. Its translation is CASSGGQGAVGEQFF.

The CDR3 DNA reads TGCAGTGCCCCACCTAGCGGGGACTACGAGCAGTACTTC. It codes for CSAPPSGDYEQYF. The chain is built from TRBV20-1 and TRBJ2-7; 9 bases align to TRBD2. The V gene's germline CDR1 is DFQATT and CDR2 SNEGSKA (reference sequence). The CDR3 is 13 residues long. V lost 6 bases and J lost 3; bases outside the gene matches: 6.

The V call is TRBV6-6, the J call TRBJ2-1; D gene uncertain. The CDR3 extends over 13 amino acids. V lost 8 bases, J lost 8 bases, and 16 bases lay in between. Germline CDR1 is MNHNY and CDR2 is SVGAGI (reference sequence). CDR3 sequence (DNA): TGTGCCAGCCACACCAGCAGTCGCGATGAGCAGTTCTTC. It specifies CASHTSSRDEQFF.

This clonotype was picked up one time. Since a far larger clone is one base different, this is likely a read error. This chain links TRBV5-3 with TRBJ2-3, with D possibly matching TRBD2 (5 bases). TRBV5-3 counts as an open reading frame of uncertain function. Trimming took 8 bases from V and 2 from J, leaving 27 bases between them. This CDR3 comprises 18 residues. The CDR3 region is CASRPGILELVNTDTQYF. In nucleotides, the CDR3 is TGTGCCAGCCGCCCTGGAATACTAGAACTAGTGAACACAGATACGCAGTATTTT.

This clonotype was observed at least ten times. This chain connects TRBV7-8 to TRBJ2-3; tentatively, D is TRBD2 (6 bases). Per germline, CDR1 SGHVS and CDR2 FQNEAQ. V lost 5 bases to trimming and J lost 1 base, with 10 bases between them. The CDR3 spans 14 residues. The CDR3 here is CASSVLAGTDTQYF. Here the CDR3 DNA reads TGTGCCAGCAGCGTACTAGCAGGCACAGATACGCAGTATTTT.

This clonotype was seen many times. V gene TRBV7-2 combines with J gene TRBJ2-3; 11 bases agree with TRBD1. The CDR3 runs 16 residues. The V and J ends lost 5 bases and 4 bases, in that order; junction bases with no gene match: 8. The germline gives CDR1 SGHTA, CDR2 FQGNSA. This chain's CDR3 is CASSTRGTGGSDTQYF. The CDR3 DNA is TGTGCCAGCAGCACGAGAGGGACAGGGGGTTCAGATACGCAGTATTTT.

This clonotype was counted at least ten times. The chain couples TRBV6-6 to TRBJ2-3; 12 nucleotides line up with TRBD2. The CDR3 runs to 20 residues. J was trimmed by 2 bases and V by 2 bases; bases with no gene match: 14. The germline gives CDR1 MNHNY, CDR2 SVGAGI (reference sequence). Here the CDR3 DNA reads TGTGCCAGCAGTTACGCCTGGGCTAGCGGGAGGGCCCGATCCACAGATACGCAGTATTTT. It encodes CASSYAWASGRARSTDTQYF.

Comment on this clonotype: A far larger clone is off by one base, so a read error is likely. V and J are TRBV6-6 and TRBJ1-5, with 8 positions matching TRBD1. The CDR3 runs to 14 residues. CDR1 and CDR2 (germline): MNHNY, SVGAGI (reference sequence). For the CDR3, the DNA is TGTGCCAGCAGTCGGACAGGGAGCAGTCAGCCCCAGCATTTT. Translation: CASSRTGSSQPQHF.

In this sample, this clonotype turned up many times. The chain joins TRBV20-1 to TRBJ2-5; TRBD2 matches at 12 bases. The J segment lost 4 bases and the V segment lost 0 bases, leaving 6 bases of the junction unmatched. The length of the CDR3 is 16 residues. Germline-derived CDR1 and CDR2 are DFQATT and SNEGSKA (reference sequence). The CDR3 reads CSARDGTSGRRETQYF. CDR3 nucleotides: TGCAGTGCTAGAGACGGGACTAGCGGGCGTCGAGAGACCCAGTACTTC.

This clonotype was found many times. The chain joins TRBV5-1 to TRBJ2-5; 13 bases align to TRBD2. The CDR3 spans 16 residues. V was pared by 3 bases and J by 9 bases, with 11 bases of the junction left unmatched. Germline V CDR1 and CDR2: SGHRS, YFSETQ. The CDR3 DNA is TGCGCCAGCAGCTCGGGACTAGCGGGGAATTATGTCGCCCAGTACTTC. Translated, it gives CASSSGLAGNYVAQYF.

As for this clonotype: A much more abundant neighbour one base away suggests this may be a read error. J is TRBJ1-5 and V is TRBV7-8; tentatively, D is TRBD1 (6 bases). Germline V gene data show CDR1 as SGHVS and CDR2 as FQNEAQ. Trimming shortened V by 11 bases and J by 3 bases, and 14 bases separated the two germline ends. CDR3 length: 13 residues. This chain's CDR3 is CAGTRQDNQPQHF. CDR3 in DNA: TGTGCCGGCACCAGACAGGACAATCAGCCCCAGCATTTT.

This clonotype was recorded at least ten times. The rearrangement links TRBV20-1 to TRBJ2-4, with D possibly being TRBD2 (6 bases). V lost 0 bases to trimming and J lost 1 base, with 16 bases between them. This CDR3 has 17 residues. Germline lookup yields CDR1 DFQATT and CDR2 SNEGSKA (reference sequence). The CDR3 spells CSARDQGRGWAKNIQYF. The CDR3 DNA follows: TGCAGTGCTAGAGATCAGGGACGGGGGTGGGCCAAAAACATTCAGTACTTC.

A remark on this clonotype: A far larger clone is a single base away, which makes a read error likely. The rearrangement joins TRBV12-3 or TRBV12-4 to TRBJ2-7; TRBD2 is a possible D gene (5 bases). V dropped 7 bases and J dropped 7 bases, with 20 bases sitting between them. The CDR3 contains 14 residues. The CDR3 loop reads CASTVSGGGNEQYF. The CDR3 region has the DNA TGTGCCAGCACGGTCAGCGGAGGAGGAAATGAGCAGTACTTC.

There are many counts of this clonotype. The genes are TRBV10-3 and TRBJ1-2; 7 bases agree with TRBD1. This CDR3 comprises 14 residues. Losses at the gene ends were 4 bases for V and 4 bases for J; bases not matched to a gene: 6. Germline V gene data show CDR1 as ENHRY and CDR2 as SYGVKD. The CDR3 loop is CAISAGQATYGYTF. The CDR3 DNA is TGTGCCATCAGTGCAGGACAGGCCACCTATGGCTACACCTTC.

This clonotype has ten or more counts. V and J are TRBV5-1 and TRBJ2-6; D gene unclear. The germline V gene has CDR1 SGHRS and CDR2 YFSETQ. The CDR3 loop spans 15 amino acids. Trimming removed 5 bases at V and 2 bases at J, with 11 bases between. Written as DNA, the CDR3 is TGCGCCAGCAGTCCTGACGGTACTGGGGCCAACGTCCTGACTTTC. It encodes CASSPDGTGANVLTF.